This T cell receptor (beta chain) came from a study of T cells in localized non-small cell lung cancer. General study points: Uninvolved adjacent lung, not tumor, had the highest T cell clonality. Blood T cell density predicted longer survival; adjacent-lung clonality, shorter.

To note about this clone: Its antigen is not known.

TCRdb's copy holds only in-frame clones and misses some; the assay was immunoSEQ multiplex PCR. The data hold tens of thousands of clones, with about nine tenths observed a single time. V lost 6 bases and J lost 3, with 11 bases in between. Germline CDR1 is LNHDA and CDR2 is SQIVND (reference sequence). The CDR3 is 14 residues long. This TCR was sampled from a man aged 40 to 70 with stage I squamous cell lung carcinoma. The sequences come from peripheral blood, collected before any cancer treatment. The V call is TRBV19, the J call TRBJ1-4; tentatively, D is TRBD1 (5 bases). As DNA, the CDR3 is TGTGCCAGTAGGCCGACAGTAGCTAATGAAAAACTGTTTTTT. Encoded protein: CASRPTVANEKLFF.